This T cell receptor (beta chain) was identified in a study of cytomegalovirus exposure and HLA in healthy donors. Primers for the PCR totalled 60 Vbeta and 13 Jbeta. Assay used: immunoSEQ multiplex PCR; TCRdb lists only in-frame clones, some missing. The sample lists about 180,000 clones, over 70% occurring once. The CDR3 is made up of 12 amino acids. The V gene end was trimmed by 7 bases and the J gene end by 4 bases; junction bases not matched to a gene: 6. Per the germline V gene, CDR1 is SQVTM and CDR2 is ANQGSEA. The TCR sequence derives from a woman aged 45-65 years in good health and CMV-seropositive. The sequenced sample was PBMCs. The gene calls are TRBV29-1 and TRBJ1-2; 7 bases match TRBD1. CDR3 residues: CSATGTAYGYTF. The CDR3 DNA sequence: TGCAGCGCAACCGGGACAGCCTATGGCTACACCTTC. The full variable domain, its missing parts supplied by reference TRBV29-1 and TRBJ1-2, is SAVISQKPSRDICQRGTSLTIQCQVDSQVTMMFWYRQQPGQSLTLIATANQGSEATYESGFVIDKFPISRPNLTFSTLTVSNMSPEDSSIYLCSATGTAYGYTFGSGTRLTVV.